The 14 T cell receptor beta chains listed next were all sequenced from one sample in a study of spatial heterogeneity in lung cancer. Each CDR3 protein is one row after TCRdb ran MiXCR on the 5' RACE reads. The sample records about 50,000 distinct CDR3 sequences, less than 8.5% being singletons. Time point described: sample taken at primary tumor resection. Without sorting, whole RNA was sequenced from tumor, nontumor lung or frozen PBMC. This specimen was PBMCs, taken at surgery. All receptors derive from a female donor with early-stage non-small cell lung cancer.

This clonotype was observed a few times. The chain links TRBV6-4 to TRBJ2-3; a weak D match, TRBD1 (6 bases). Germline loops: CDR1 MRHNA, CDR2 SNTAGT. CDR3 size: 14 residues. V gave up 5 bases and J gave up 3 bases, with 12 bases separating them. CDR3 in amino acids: CASSLDSGTDTQYF. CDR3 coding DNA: TGTGCCAGCAGTCTGGACAGTGGTACAGATACGCAGTATTTT.

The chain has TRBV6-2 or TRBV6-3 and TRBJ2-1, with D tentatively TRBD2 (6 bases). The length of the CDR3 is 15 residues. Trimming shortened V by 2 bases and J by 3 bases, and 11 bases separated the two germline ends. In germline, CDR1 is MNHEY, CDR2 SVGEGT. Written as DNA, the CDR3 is TGTGCCAGCAGTTACGGGCGGGGTGACTACAATGAGCAGTTCTTC. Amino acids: CASSYGRGDYNEQFF.

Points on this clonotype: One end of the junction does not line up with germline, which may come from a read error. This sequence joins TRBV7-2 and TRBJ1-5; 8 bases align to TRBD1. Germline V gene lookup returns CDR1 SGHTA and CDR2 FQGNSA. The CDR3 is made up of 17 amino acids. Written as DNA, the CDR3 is TGTGCCAGCAGATTAGGAGAGGGAGGGACAGGCAGTCAGCCCCAGCATTTT. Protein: CASRLGEGGTGSQPQHF.

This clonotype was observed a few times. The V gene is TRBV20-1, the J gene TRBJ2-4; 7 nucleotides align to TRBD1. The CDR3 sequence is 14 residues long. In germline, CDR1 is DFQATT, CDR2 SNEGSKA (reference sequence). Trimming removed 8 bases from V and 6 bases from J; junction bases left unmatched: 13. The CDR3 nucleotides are TGCAGTACCCTCGAGGGGGCGATCGGAAACATTCAGTACTTC. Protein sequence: CSTLEGAIGNIQYF.

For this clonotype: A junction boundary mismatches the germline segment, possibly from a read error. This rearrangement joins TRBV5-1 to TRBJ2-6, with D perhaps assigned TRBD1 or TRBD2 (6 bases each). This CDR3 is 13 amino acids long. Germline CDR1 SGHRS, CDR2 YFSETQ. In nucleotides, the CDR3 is TGCGCCAGCAGCTTGGGGGGGGCCAACGTCCTGAATTTC. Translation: CASSLGGANVLNF. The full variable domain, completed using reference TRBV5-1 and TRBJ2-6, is KAGVTQTPRYLIKTRGQQVTLSCSPISGHRSVSWYQQTPGQGLQFLFEYFSETQRNKGNFPGRFSGRQFSNSRSEMNVSTLELGDSALYLCASSLGGANVLNFGAGSRLTVL.

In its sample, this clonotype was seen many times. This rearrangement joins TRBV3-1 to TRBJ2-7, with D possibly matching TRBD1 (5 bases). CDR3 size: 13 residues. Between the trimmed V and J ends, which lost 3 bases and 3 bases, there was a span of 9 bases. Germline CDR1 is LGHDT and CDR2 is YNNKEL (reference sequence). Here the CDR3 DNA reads TGTGCCAGCAGCCACGGCAGGGACTACGAGCAGTACTTC. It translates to CASSHGRDYEQYF.

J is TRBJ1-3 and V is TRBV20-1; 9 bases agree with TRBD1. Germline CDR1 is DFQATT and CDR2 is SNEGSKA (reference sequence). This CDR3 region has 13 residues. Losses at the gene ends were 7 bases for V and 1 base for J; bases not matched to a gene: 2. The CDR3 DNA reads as TGCAGTGTGGGACAGGGATCTGGAAACACCATATATTTT. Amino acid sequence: CSVGQGSGNTIYF.

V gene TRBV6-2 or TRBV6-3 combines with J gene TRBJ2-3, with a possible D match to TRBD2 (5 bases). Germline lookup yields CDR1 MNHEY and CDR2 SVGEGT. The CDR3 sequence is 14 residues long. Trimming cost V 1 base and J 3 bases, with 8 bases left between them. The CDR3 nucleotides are TGTGCCAGCAGTTACTTGCTAGCAACAGATACGCAGTATTTT. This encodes CASSYLLATDTQYF.

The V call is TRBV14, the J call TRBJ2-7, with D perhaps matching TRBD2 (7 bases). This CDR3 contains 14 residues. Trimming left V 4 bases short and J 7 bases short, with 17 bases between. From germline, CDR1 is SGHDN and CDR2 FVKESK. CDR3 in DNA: TGTGCCAGCAGCCCCTCACGGGGGGCGGTTGAGCAGTACTTC. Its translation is CASSPSRGAVEQYF.

The CDR3 reads CASSDEAFF. In DNA form, the CDR3 reads TGTGCCAGCAGCGACGAAGCTTTCTTT. The chain has TRBV6-6 and TRBJ1-1; D unclear. CDR3 length: 9 residues. Trimming shortened V by 6 bases and J by 8 bases, and 4 bases separated the two germline ends. Per germline, CDR1 MNHNY and CDR2 SVGAGI (reference sequence).

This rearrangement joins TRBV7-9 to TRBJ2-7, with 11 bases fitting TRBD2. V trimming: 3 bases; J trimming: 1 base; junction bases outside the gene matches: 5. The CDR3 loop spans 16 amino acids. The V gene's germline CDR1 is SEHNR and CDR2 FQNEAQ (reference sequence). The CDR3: CASSFLSGGASYEQYF. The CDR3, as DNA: TGTGCCAGCAGCTTCCTTAGCGGGGGGGCGTCCTACGAGCAGTACTTC.

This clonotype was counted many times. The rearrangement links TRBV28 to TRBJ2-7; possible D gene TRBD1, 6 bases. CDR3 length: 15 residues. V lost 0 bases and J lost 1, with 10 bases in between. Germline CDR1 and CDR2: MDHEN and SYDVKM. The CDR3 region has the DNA TGTGCCAGCAGTTTATGGGACAGAGGATCCTACGAGCAGTACTTC. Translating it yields CASSLWDRGSYEQYF.

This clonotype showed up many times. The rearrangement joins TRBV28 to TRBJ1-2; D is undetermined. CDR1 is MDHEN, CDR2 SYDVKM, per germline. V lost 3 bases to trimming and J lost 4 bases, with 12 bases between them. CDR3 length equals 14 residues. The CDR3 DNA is TGTGCCAGCAGTTTTTCTAGGGTACCCTATGGCTACACCTTC. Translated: CASSFSRVPYGYTF.

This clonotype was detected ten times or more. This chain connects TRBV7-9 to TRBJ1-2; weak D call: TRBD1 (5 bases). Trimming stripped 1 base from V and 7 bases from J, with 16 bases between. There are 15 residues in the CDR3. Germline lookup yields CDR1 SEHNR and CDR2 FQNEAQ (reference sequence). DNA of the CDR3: TGTGCCAGCAGCTTAGATCCGGGGGTAGTCTCTGGCTACACCTTC. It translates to CASSLDPGVVSGYTF.